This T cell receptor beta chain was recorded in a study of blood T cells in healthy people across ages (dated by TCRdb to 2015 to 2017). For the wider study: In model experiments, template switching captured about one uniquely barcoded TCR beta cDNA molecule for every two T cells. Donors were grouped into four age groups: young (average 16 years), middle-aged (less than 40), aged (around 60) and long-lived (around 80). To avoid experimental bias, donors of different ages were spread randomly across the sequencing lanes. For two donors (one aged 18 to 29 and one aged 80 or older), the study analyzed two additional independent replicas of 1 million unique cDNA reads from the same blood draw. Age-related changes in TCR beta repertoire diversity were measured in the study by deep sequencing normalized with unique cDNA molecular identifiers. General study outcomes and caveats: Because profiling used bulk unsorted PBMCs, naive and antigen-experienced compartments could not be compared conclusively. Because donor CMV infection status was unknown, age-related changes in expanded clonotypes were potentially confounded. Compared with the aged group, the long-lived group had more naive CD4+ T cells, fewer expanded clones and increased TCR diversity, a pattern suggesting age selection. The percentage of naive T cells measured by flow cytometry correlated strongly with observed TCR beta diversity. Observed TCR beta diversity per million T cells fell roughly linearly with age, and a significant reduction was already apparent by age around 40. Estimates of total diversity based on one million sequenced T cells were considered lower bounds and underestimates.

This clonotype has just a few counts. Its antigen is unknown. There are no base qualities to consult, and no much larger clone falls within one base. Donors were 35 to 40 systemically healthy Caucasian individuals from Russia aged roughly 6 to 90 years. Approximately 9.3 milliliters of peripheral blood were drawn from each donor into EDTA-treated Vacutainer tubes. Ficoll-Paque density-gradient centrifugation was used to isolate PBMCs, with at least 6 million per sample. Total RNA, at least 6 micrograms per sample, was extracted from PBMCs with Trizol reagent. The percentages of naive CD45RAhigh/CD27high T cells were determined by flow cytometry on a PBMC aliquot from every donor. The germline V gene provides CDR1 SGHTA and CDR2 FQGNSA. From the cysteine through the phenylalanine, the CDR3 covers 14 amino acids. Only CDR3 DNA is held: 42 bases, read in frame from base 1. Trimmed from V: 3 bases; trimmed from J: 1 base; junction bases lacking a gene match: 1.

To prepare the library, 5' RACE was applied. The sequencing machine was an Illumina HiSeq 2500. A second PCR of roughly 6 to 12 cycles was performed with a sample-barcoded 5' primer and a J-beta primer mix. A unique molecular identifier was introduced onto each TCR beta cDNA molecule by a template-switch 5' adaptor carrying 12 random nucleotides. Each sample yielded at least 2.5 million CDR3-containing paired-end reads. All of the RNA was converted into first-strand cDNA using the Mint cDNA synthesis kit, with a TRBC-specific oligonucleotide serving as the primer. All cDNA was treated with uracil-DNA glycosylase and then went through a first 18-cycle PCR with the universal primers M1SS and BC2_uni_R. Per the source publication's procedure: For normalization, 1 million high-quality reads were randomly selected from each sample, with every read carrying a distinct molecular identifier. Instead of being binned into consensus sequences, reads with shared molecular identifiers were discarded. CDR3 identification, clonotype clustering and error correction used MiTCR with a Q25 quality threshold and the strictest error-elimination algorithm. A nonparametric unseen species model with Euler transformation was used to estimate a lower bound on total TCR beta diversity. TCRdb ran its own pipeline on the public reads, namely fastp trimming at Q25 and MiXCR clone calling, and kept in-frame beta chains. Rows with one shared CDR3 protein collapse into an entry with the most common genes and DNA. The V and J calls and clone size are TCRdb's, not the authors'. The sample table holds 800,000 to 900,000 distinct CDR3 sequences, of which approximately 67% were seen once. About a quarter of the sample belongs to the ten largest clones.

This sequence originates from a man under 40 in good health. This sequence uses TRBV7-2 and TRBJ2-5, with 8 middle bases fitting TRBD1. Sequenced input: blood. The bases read TGTGCCAGCAGCTTCGGACAGGGCCAAGAGACCCAGTACTTC. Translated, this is CASSFGQGQETQYF.